Each of the 17 T cell receptor beta chains below was sequenced from the same sample in a study of Ad26.COV2.S vaccination and SARS-CoV-2 variants. TCRdb keeps only in-frame clones here, not all; method: immunoSEQ multiplex PCR. Of around 350,000 clones in the sample, about 91% were seen once. The specimen was peripheral blood, collected after recovery from COVID-19. These receptors were taken from a human donor who had recovered from COVID-19.

The V call is TRBV6-6, the J call TRBJ1-1; weak D call: TRBD1 (6 bases). Germline CDR1 and CDR2: MNHNY and SVGAGI (reference sequence). Trimming shortened V by 0 bases and J by 8 bases, and 13 bases separated the two germline ends. This CDR3 spans 14 amino acids. The chain's CDR3 is CASSYSTGHVEAFF. CDR3 DNA sequence: TGTGCCAGCAGTTACTCTACAGGGCACGTGGAAGCTTTCTTT.

This chain uses TRBV6-2 or TRBV6-3 with TRBJ1-2, with a possible D match to TRBD1 (5 bases). This CDR3 region has 13 residues. Germline V gene data show CDR1 as MNHEY and CDR2 as SVGEGT. Trimming took off 6 bases at V and 4 bases at J, with 12 bases between the two ends. The CDR3 is CASSPGARYGYTF. CDR3 bases: TGTGCCAGCAGCCCCGGGGCGCGCTATGGCTACACCTTC.

The gene calls are TRBV4-3 and TRBJ1-4; D not certain. The CDR3 covers 16 residues. Germline lookup yields CDR1 LGHNA and CDR2 YSLEER. Trimming pared 2 bases from V and 0 bases from J, leaving 10 bases between. The CDR3 is CASSQNAVPTNEKLFF. CDR3 nucleotide sequence: TGCGCCAGCAGCCAAAACGCTGTGCCAACTAATGAAAAACTGTTTTTT.

This chain joins TRBV19 and TRBJ1-1; perhaps TRBD1 as D (5 bases). V lost 7 bases and J lost 11, with 20 bases in between. The CDR3 has 13 amino acids. Germline CDR1 and CDR2: LNHDA and SQIVND (reference sequence). The DNA of the CDR3 is TGTGCCAGTATTGGGGGGACGGCCCGCGAGGCTTTCTTT. Amino acid sequence: CASIGGTAREAFF.

The rearrangement uses TRBV6-5 and TRBJ1-1, with TRBD1 matching over 7 bases. CDR3 length equals 14 residues. Trimming cost V 11 bases and J 3 bases; bases outside gene matches: 12. Germline V gene sequence: CDR1 MNHEY, CDR2 SVGAGI. The chain's CDR3 is CASEVPGGDTEAFF. CDR3 bases: TGTGCCTCAGAGGTTCCAGGGGGGGACACTGAAGCTTTCTTT.

Only one count was recorded for this clone. The J gene is TRBJ1-5, the V gene TRBV25-1, with D possibly being TRBD1 (6 bases). CDR3 length: 14 residues. Deletions cut 8 bases from V and 6 bases from J, with 17 bases between. Germline V gene lookup returns CDR1 MGHDK and CDR2 SYGVNS. The CDR3 loop reads CASRDNGGVQPQHF. The CDR3 coding sequence is TGTGCCAGCCGGGACAATGGCGGGGTTCAGCCCCAGCATTTT.

The chain links TRBV19 to TRBJ2-2; possibly TRBD1 for D (6 bases). This CDR3 has 14 amino acids. Trimming pared 7 bases from V and 0 bases from J, leaving 9 bases between. Germline values: CDR1 LNHDA, CDR2 SQIVND (reference sequence). The CDR3 loop reads CASKRGTNTGELFF. The DNA for the CDR3 is TGTGCCAGTAAGAGGGGGACGAACACCGGGGAGCTGTTTTTT.

The V call is TRBV27, the J call TRBJ2-2; TRBD2 might be the D (6 bases). V was clipped by 3 bases and J by 4 bases, with 15 bases between them. Germline V gene sequence: CDR1 MNHEY, CDR2 SMNVEV (reference sequence). The CDR3 runs 16 residues. The DNA of the CDR3 is TGTGCCAGCAGTTTTCTAATGGCGGGGTTCACCGGGGAGCTGTTTTTT. Its protein product is CASSFLMAGFTGELFF.

The J gene is TRBJ2-5, the V gene TRBV6-1; D perhaps matches TRBD2 (6 bases). V was cut by 2 bases and J by 3 bases, with 13 bases left in between. The CDR3 extends over 15 amino acids. Germline CDR1 and CDR2: MNHNS and SASEGT. The CDR3 DNA sequence: TGTGCCAGCAGTGAAACACGGGGACTGAAAGAGACCCAGTACTTC. This codes for CASSETRGLKETQYF.

This sequence joins TRBV11-2 and TRBJ1-1; the D gene is possibly TRBD1 (6 bases). The CDR3 is 17 residues long. Germline lookup yields CDR1 SGHAT and CDR2 FQNNGV. V was shortened by 7 bases and J by 0 bases, with 21 bases between the two germline ends. The CDR3 DNA reads TGTGCCAGCAACATCTGGGTCGGGGGGGCCTTGAACACTGAAGCTTTCTTT. It yields the protein CASNIWVGGALNTEAFF.

The chain carries TRBV9 and TRBJ2-7; possibly TRBD1 or TRBD2 for D (6 bases each). CDR3 length: 15 residues. Trimming cost V 6 bases and J 0 bases, with 16 bases left between them. The germline V gene encodes CDR1 SGDLS and CDR2 YYNGEE. For the CDR3, the DNA is TGTGCCAGCACTCCAGGGGAGGTCAGCTCCTACGAGCAGTACTTC. Protein: CASTPGEVSSYEQYF.

This chain uses TRBV7-9 with TRBJ1-1; D uncertain. Trimming cost V 2 bases and J 7 bases, with 14 bases left between them. CDR1 and CDR2 (germline): SEHNR, FQNEAQ (reference sequence). This CDR3 comprises 14 residues. CDR3 sequence (DNA): TGTGCCAGCAGCTTAATGGGCAGGCGGGTTGAAGCTTTCTTT. It is translated as CASSLMGRRVEAFF. The full variable domain, completed using reference TRBV7-9 and TRBJ1-1, is DTGVSQNPRHKITKRGQNVTFRCDPISEHNRLYWYRQTLGQGPEFLTYFQNEAQLEKSRLLSDRFSAERPKGSFSTLEIQRTEQGDSAMYLCASSLMGRRVEAFFGQGTRLTVV.

The chain is built from TRBV6-1 and TRBJ1-2; a weak D match, TRBD1 (5 bases). The germline CDR1 and CDR2 sequences are MNHNS and SASEGT. The V and J ends lost 1 base and 4 bases respectively, with 13 bases between them. The CDR3 extends over 15 amino acids. The DNA for the CDR3 is TGTGCCAGCAGTGAAGAAGAGGGGCGCGGCTATGGCTACACCTTC. This encodes CASSEEEGRGYGYTF.

The chain joins TRBV15 to TRBJ2-7, with 12 bases that match TRBD2. V gave up 0 bases and J gave up 6 bases; unmatched junction bases: 0. There are 14 residues in the CDR3. Germline loops: CDR1 LNHNV, CDR2 YYDKDF (reference sequence). The CDR3 loop reads CATSRETSGGEQYF. The CDR3 DNA reads TGTGCCACCAGCAGAGAGACTAGCGGGGGCGAGCAGTACTTC.

The chain combines TRBV7-3 with TRBJ2-1; 8 positions match TRBD1. Per germline, CDR1 SGHTA and CDR2 FQGTGA. V lost 2 bases to trimming and J lost 7 bases; unmatched junction nucleotides: 7. This CDR3 has 15 residues. This chain's CDR3 is CASSLYPGQENEQFF. The DNA of the CDR3 is TGTGCCAGCAGCTTATATCCGGGACAGGAGAATGAGCAGTTCTTC.

The chain couples TRBV27 to TRBJ1-2; tentative D call: TRBD1 (5 bases). Deletions cut 5 bases from V and 8 bases from J, with 12 bases between. The CDR3 is made up of 12 amino acids. Germline CDR1 reads MNHEY; CDR2 reads SMNVEV (reference sequence). In DNA, the CDR3 is TGTGCCAGCAGTCGAAGGGGCAAAGGCTACACCTTC. This codes for CASSRRGKGYTF.

This chain links TRBV2 with TRBJ1-1; D is uncertain. Germline V lookup: CDR1 SNHLY, CDR2 FYNNEI. V gave up 5 bases and J gave up 0 bases, with 1 base separating them. The CDR3 runs 11 residues. The DNA for the CDR3 is TGTGCCAGCAGTATGAACACTGAAGCTTTCTTT. Encoded protein: CASSMNTEAFF.